These 29 T cell receptor beta chains came from one sample sequenced in a study of T-cell memory formation after mild COVID-19. MiXCR was run by TCRdb on the 5' RACE reads, yielding one entry per CDR3 protein. The data show under 200,000 distinct CDR3 sequences, roughly 28% seen once. Specimen: PBMCs or a T cell subset sorted from them (not recorded which). The source of these receptors is an adult woman who had mild COVID-19 (a few samples of this study predate the infection). Cell type and time point are not known.

This clonotype was seen only a few times. V usage is TRBV4-2 and J usage is TRBJ2-5; D unresolved. This CDR3 comprises 13 residues. Germline values: CDR1 LGHNA, CDR2 YNFKEQ. The V end lost 1 base, the J end lost 3 bases, and 6 bases lay between the germline ends. Here the CDR3 reads CASSQVVKETQYF. CDR3 in DNA: TGTGCCAGCAGCCAAGTGGTCAAAGAGACCCAGTACTTC.

V usage is TRBV6-6 and J usage is TRBJ1-3; D perhaps matches TRBD1 (5 bases). V lost 8 bases, J lost 0 bases, and 17 bases lay in between. In germline, CDR1 is MNHNY, CDR2 SVGAGI (reference sequence). The CDR3 is made up of 16 amino acids. The CDR3 reads CASGDAGRNSGNTIYF. DNA for the CDR3: TGTGCCAGCGGGGACGCGGGACGCAACTCTGGAAACACCATATATTTT.

This clonotype was seen a handful of times. CDR3 residues: CSAQKSEQFF. The CDR3 bases are TGCAGCGCCCAGAAGAGTGAGCAGTTCTTC. This chain links TRBV29-1 with TRBJ2-1; no clear D. Germline-derived CDR1 and CDR2 are SQVTM and ANQGSEA. The CDR3 is 10 residues long. Trimming took 7 bases from V and 9 from J, leaving 10 bases between them.

The chain couples TRBV6-6 to TRBJ1-5; 8 nucleotides agree with TRBD1. Unmatched junction bases numbered 11, after V lost 7 bases and J lost 0 bases. This CDR3 spans 17 amino acids. The V gene's germline CDR1 is MNHNY and CDR2 SVGAGI (reference sequence). CDR3 in amino acids: CASIKQGGTYSNQPQHF. The CDR3 region has the DNA TGTGCCAGCATTAAACAGGGGGGTACTTATAGCAATCAGCCCCAGCATTTT.

This clonotype was recorded at least ten times. The chain uses TRBV5-1 and TRBJ2-2, with D tentatively TRBD1 (5 bases). V lost 4 bases, J lost 0 bases, and 16 bases lay in between. CDR3 length: 17 amino acids. In germline, CDR1 is SGHRS, CDR2 YFSETQ. CDR3 nucleotide sequence: TGCGCCAGCAGCAAGGGGCACAGAGATCCGAACACCGGGGAGCTGTTTTTT. Translated, it gives CASSKGHRDPNTGELFF.

The chain links TRBV12-3 or TRBV12-4 to TRBJ1-5; D is unclear. This CDR3 is built from 14 residues. V dropped 6 bases and J dropped 1 base, with 10 bases sitting between them. CDR3 sequence: CASSILDSNQPQHF. The DNA for the CDR3 is TGTGCCAGCAGCATATTGGACAGCAATCAGCCCCAGCATTTT.

The chain carries TRBV10-3 and TRBJ2-7, with 8 bases identical to TRBD2. The germline gives CDR1 ENHRY, CDR2 SYGVKD. After removal of 0 bases from V and 5 bases from J, the junction contained 9 bases not matched to a gene. The CDR3 runs to 16 residues. CDR3 amino acids: CAISESLREVRNEQYF. DNA of the CDR3: TGTGCCATCAGTGAGTCCTTGCGGGAGGTTCGGAACGAGCAGTACTTC.

CDR3 amino acids: CASSASMNTEAFF. The CDR3 nucleotides are TGTGCCAGCAGCGCCAGTATGAACACTGAAGCTTTCTTT. The chain couples TRBV9 to TRBJ1-1; unclear D gene. Germline values: CDR1 SGDLS, CDR2 YYNGEE. The V and J ends lost 3 bases and 0 bases respectively, with 6 bases between them. CDR3 length: 13 amino acids.

CDR3 nucleotide sequence: TGTGCCAGCCAAAAGGACAGGGCGAATGAGCAGTTCTTC. Its protein is CASQKDRANEQFF. The rearrangement links TRBV6-1 to TRBJ2-1; 8 bases match TRBD1. V trimming: 8 bases; J trimming: 7 bases; junction bases outside the gene matches: 7. This CDR3 has 13 residues. Germline V gene data show CDR1 as MNHNS and CDR2 as SASEGT.

The chain carries TRBV7-9 and TRBJ2-7; 8 bases are shared with TRBD2. From germline, CDR1 is SEHNR and CDR2 FQNEAQ (reference sequence). With 0 bases clipped from V and 3 bases from J, the junction kept 10 bases outside the gene matches. The CDR3 is 17 residues long. This chain's CDR3 is CASSLALAGGSLYEQYF. CDR3 sequence (DNA): TGTGCCAGCAGCTTAGCGCTTGCGGGGGGATCCCTCTACGAGCAGTACTTC.

This chain links TRBV7-2 with TRBJ2-3; TRBD2 aligns across 9 bases. The ends lost 3 bases at V and 0 bases at J; junction bases unmatched: 4. CDR3 length equals 16 residues. Germline V gene lookup returns CDR1 SGHTA and CDR2 FQGNSA. CDR3: CASSFLAGSSTDTQYF. The CDR3, as DNA: TGTGCCAGCAGCTTTCTAGCGGGGTCTAGCACAGATACGCAGTATTTT.

CDR3 loop: CASSATGQGARYEQYF. As DNA, the CDR3 is TGTGCCAGCAGCGCCACCGGACAGGGGGCGCGGTACGAGCAGTACTTC. The chain recombines TRBV11-3 with TRBJ2-7, with TRBD1 identical over 11 bases. V was clipped by 5 bases and J by 4 bases; unmatched bases: 10. Germline CDR1 reads SGHNT; CDR2 reads YENEEA. This CDR3 contains 16 residues.

This clonotype was detected only a few times. This chain connects TRBV4-2 to TRBJ2-3; no reliable D call. The V gene lost 4 bases and the J gene lost 4 bases, with 6 bases spanning the gap. The CDR3 totals 12 residues. The germline V gene has CDR1 LGHNA and CDR2 YNFKEQ. The CDR3 DNA reads TGTGCCAGCAGCCTTAGGCCAGATACGCAGTATTTT. Translating it yields CASSLRPDTQYF.

CDR3 residues: CASSQGGLLSEQYF. CDR3 DNA: TGCGCCAGCAGCCAAGGGGGACTTCTCTCCGAGCAGTACTTC. The V call is TRBV4-1, the J call TRBJ2-7; weak D call: TRBD2 (6 bases). The germline V and J ends were trimmed by 1 base and 6 bases, with 13 bases remaining between them. The length of the CDR3 is 14 residues. The germline CDR1 and CDR2 sequences are MGHRA and YSYEKL.

The chain recombines TRBV4-1 with TRBJ2-7, with D perhaps matching TRBD1 or TRBD2 (5 bases each). This CDR3 comprises 16 residues. Germline-derived CDR1 and CDR2 are MGHRA and YSYEKL. V dropped 0 bases and J dropped 2 bases, with 14 bases sitting between them. This CDR3 reads CASSQEWDRPTYEQYF. The CDR3 bases are TGCGCCAGCAGCCAAGAATGGGACCGCCCAACCTACGAGCAGTACTTC.

The rearrangement links TRBV30 to TRBJ2-5; TRBD1 might be the D (6 bases). V lost 2 bases and J 2 bases, leaving 9 bases between the germline ends. Germline CDR1 and CDR2: GTSNPN and SVGIG (reference sequence). The CDR3 runs 13 residues. This CDR3 reads CAWSTGLQETQYF. The CDR3, as DNA: TGTGCCTGGAGTACAGGGTTACAAGAGACCCAGTACTTC.

This clonotype has more than one count but fewer than ten. The gene calls are TRBV15 and TRBJ1-1; no clear D. Trimming cost V 1 base and J 1 base, with 4 bases left between them. Germline CDR1 and CDR2: LNHNV and YYDKDF (reference sequence). This CDR3 is 13 amino acids long. CDR3 DNA: TGTGCCACCAGCAGAGTAGGGAACACTGAAGCTTTCTTT. This sequence encodes CATSRVGNTEAFF. Full variable domain (outside the CDR3, taken from reference TRBV15 and TRBJ1-1): DAMVIQNPRYQVTQFGKPVTLSCSQTLNHNVMYWYQQKSSQAPKLLFHYYDKDFNNEADTPDNFQSRRPNTSFCFLDIRSPGLGDTAMYLCATSRVGNTEAFFGQGTRLTVV.

The gene calls are TRBV12-3 or TRBV12-4 and TRBJ2-5, with 10 nucleotides matching TRBD2. The CDR3 covers 17 residues. V gave up 3 bases and J gave up 0 bases; unmatched junction bases: 7. The CDR3 protein is CASSFPLAGAYQETQYF. The DNA of the CDR3 is TGTGCCAGCAGTTTTCCCCTAGCGGGGGCCTACCAAGAGACCCAGTACTTC.

This clonotype showed up just a few times. The genes are TRBV9 and TRBJ2-1; 15 nucleotides line up with TRBD2. The CDR3 extends over 16 amino acids. V was pared by 4 bases and J by 12 bases, with 11 bases of the junction left unmatched. From germline, CDR1 is SGDLS and CDR2 YYNGEE. The CDR3 sequence is CASSPSPGLAGGRQFF. The CDR3 region has the DNA TGTGCCAGCAGCCCCTCTCCGGGACTAGCGGGGGGTCGGCAGTTCTTC.

This rearrangement joins TRBV7-8 to TRBJ2-7, with 10 nucleotides matching TRBD1. In germline, CDR1 is SGHVS, CDR2 FQNEAQ. J gave up 4 bases and V 5 bases, and 5 bases lay outside the gene matches. This CDR3 contains 14 residues. CDR3 in DNA: TGTGCCAGCAGCGTGACAGGGGGCGGGTACGAGCAGTACTTC. This codes for CASSVTGGGYEQYF.

This clonotype was observed a few times. The chain is built from TRBV11-2 and TRBJ1-2; D gene unclear. Germline V lookup: CDR1 SGHAT, CDR2 FQNNGV. V lost 0 bases and J 4 bases, leaving 15 bases between the germline ends. The CDR3 spans 16 residues. The DNA of the CDR3 is TGTGCCAGCAGCTTAGAAGAAGGCCAGCCATTCTATGGCTACACCTTC. It is translated as CASSLEEGQPFYGYTF.

The rearrangement joins TRBV6-6 to TRBJ2-2; TRBD1 matches at 7 bases. Trimming cost V 4 bases and J 4 bases; bases outside gene matches: 6. The CDR3 is made up of 15 amino acids. Germline V gives CDR1 MNHNY, CDR2 SVGAGI (reference sequence). This CDR3 is CASSFRAGGTGELFF. CDR3 nucleotides: TGTGCCAGCAGTTTTAGGGCAGGGGGCACCGGGGAGCTGTTTTTT.

V and J are TRBV24-1 and TRBJ2-1; D may be TRBD1 (5 bases). The CDR3 has 14 residues. The germline gives CDR1 KGHDR, CDR2 SFDVKD. V shed 0 bases and J shed 9 bases, with 11 bases lying between them. CDR3: CATSDLDSLGEQFF. For the CDR3, the DNA is TGTGCCACCAGTGATTTGGACAGCCTGGGTGAGCAGTTCTTC.

The gene calls are TRBV5-5 and TRBJ2-3; TRBD2 aligns across 10 bases. Germline CDR1 reads SGHKS; CDR2 reads YYEKEE (reference sequence). This CDR3 spans 15 amino acids. V lost 0 bases to trimming and J lost 4 bases; unmatched junction nucleotides: 2. In DNA, the CDR3 is TGTGCCAGCAGCTTGGTCGGACTAGCGGCAGATACGCAGTATTTT. It encodes CASSLVGLAADTQYF.

This clonotype has a single count. One end of the junction varies from germline; a read error may be responsible. The chain links TRBV5-1 to TRBJ1-2; D is unclear. The CDR3 contains 14 residues. Germline V CDR1 and CDR2: SGHRS, YFSETQ. CDR3 residues: CASSLREHPYGYTF. DNA of the CDR3: TGTGCCAGCAGCTTGCGGGAACATCCATATGGCTACACCTTC.

The CDR3 DNA sequence: TGCGCCAGCAGCCAAGTTTACAACAGGGGTCGGGACGAAAAACTGTTTTTT. It encodes CASSQVYNRGRDEKLFF. This sequence joins TRBV4-1 and TRBJ1-4; TRBD1 aligns across 7 bases. V shed 1 base and J 8 bases; nucleotides not matched to a gene: 13. The CDR3 covers 17 residues. The germline gives CDR1 MGHRA, CDR2 YSYEKL.

CDR3 region: CASSLWGGREYNEQFF. CDR3 nucleotide sequence: TGTGCCAGCAGCTTATGGGGCGGGAGGGAGTACAATGAGCAGTTCTTC. The chain carries TRBV7-2 and TRBJ2-1; 9 bases agree with TRBD2. The CDR3 contains 16 residues. The J segment lost 4 bases and the V segment lost 2 bases, leaving 6 bases of the junction unmatched. The germline CDR1 and CDR2 sequences are SGHTA and FQGNSA. The entire variable domain, with the rest obtained from reference TRBV7-2 and TRBJ2-1, is as follows: GAGVSQSPSNKVTEKGKDVELRCDPISGHTALYWYRQSLGQGLEFLIYFQGNSAPDKSGLPSDRFSAERTGGSVSTLTIQRTQQEDSAVYLCASSLWGGREYNEQFFGPGTRLTVL.

V gene TRBV6-6 combines with J gene TRBJ2-7; D may be TRBD1 (5 bases). The CDR3 loop spans 15 amino acids. CDR1 and CDR2 from the germline V gene are MNHNY and SVGAGI (reference sequence). Between the trimmed V and J ends, which lost 8 bases and 0 bases, there was a span of 17 bases. CDR3 nucleotides: TGTGCCAGCTCCCGCGCAGGGTCCCTCTCCTACGAGCAGTACTTC. Protein sequence: CASSRAGSLSYEQYF.

The chain is built from TRBV20-1 and TRBJ2-1, with TRBD1 matching over 11 bases. After removal of 4 bases from V and 0 bases from J, the junction contained 14 bases not matched to a gene. The CDR3 loop spans 19 amino acids. Germline CDR1 reads DFQATT; CDR2 reads SNEGSKA (reference sequence). The CDR3 here is CSAMRTGGVLRSSYNEQFF. CDR3 in DNA: TGCAGTGCTATGAGGACAGGGGGCGTCTTGAGGAGCTCCTACAATGAGCAGTTCTTC.